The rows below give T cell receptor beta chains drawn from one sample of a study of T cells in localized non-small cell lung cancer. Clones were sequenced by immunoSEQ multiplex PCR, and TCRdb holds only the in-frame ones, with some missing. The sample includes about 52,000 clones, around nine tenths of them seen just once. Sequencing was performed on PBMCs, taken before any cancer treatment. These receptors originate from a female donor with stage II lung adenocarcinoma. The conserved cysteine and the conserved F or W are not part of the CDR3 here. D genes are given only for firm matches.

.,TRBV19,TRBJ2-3,ASKHVNTDTQY
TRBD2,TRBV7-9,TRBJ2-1,ASWRGGAISEQF
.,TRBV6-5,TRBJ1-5,ASSYRGDQPQH
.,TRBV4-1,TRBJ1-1,ASSDEGSTEAF
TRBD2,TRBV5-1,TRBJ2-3,ASSPGGALSTDTQY
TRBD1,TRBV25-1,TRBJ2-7,ASNGEGQGYEQY
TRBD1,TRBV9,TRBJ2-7,ASGTGSYEQY
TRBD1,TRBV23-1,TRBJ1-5,ASSQITGGAGSNQPQH
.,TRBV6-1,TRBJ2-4,ATSPGTNIQY
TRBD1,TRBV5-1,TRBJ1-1,ASSPDRGWGLENTEAF